The 21 T cell receptor beta chains presented below share a single source sample, sequenced in a study of blood T cell repertoires in COVID-19. Assay used: immunoSEQ multiplex PCR; TCRdb lists only in-frame clones, some missing. The table has about 220,000 clones, 84% seen once. The sequencing sample was made of peripheral blood. All receptors derive from a middle-aged man with active or convalescent COVID-19.

This chain connects TRBV6-6 to TRBJ1-6, with 8 bases aligning to TRBD1. V trimming: 4 bases; J trimming: 9 bases; junction bases outside the gene matches: 5. CDR1 is MNHNY, CDR2 SVGAGI, per germline (reference sequence). The CDR3 length is 14 residues. DNA for the CDR3: TGTGCCAGCAGTTTCGTCAGGGGGCTTTCACCCCTCCACTTT. Protein sequence: CASSFVRGLSPLHF.

The chain employs TRBV2 and TRBJ1-1; D remains ambiguous. Between the trimmed V and J ends, which lost 3 bases and 2 bases, there was a span of 4 bases. The germline gives CDR1 SNHLY, CDR2 FYNNEI. The CDR3 is 12 amino acids. The chain's CDR3 is CASSDLNTEAFF. Written as DNA, the CDR3 is TGTGCCAGCAGTGACCTTAACACTGAAGCTTTCTTT.

This chain links TRBV19 with TRBJ1-2, with TRBD1 as a possible D gene (6 bases). V was trimmed by 4 bases and J by 4 bases, leaving 13 bases between them. This CDR3 comprises 14 residues. CDR1 and CDR2 from the germline V gene are LNHDA and SQIVND (reference sequence). CDR3 nucleotides: TGTGCCAGTAGTAACAGGGATTCCCCCTATGGCTACACCTTC. Residues: CASSNRDSPYGYTF.

The rearrangement links TRBV7-2 to TRBJ1-3; D perhaps matches TRBD1 (5 bases). Germline values: CDR1 SGHTA, CDR2 FQGNSA. The CDR3 spans 15 residues. The ends were cut back, 6 bases at V and 0 bases at J, with 12 bases in the middle. In DNA form, the CDR3 reads TGTGCCAGCAGTTGGACAACAGACTCTGGAAACACCATATATTTT. Translating gives CASSWTTDSGNTIYF.

The chain has TRBV28 and TRBJ2-1; tentatively, D is TRBD2 (7 bases). The ends were cut back, 4 bases at V and 0 bases at J, with 25 bases in the middle. The germline CDR1 and CDR2 sequences are MDHEN and SYDVKM. The CDR3 has 20 residues. CDR3 loop: CASSWSVLMAGASSYNEQFF. CDR3 sequence (DNA): TGTGCCAGCAGTTGGTCCGTCTTGATGGCGGGGGCGAGCTCCTACAATGAGCAGTTCTTC.

V and J are TRBV15 and TRBJ2-6; D is undetermined. Trimming removed 5 bases at V and 1 base at J, with 12 bases between. Germline CDR1 reads LNHNV; CDR2 reads YYDKDF (reference sequence). CDR3 length: 16 amino acids. CDR3: CATSSPRQSGANVLTF. The CDR3 DNA sequence: TGTGCCACCAGCTCACCGCGCCAATCTGGGGCCAACGTCCTGACTTTC. Combining the CDR3 with reference TRBV15 and TRBJ2-6 gives the whole variable domain DAMVIQNPRYQVTQFGKPVTLSCSQTLNHNVMYWYQQKSSQAPKLLFHYYDKDFNNEADTPDNFQSRRPNTSFCFLDIRSPGLGDTAMYLCATSSPRQSGANVLTFGAGSRLTVL.

The rearrangement joins TRBV4-1 to TRBJ1-6; D remains ambiguous. The V gene lost 0 bases and the J gene lost 8 bases, with 17 bases spanning the gap. CDR1 is MGHRA and CDR2 is YSYEKL in the germline V gene. The CDR3 is 17 amino acids. The CDR3 DNA reads as TGCGCCAGCAGCCAAGATGCGGGTGGCAGGTTGTATTCACCCCTCCACTTT. Residues: CASSQDAGGRLYSPLHF.

The chain combines TRBV25-1 with TRBJ2-3; unclear D gene. V gave up 2 bases and J gave up 5 bases, with 14 bases separating them. Germline CDR1 and CDR2: MGHDK and SYGVNS. CDR3 length: 15 residues. CDR3: CASSEKAASVDTQYF. CDR3 nucleotides: TGTGCCAGCAGTGAAAAGGCGGCGAGCGTAGATACGCAGTATTTT.

The chain combines TRBV4-1 with TRBJ2-6, with 7 nucleotides matching TRBD1. CDR1 is MGHRA, CDR2 YSYEKL, per germline. The CDR3 covers 18 residues. Unmatched junction bases numbered 16, after V lost 2 bases and J lost 9 bases. Written as DNA, the CDR3 is TGCGCCAGCAGCCAATTAGTAATGCTACAGGGGAAAGGCAACGTCCTGACTTTC. Its translation is CASSQLVMLQGKGNVLTF.

The gene calls are TRBV2 and TRBJ1-5; D may be TRBD1 (5 bases). The germline V gene encodes CDR1 SNHLY and CDR2 FYNNEI. There are 15 residues in the CDR3. With 1 base removed from V and 2 bases from J, the gap between germline ends came to 9 bases. The CDR3 bases are TGTGCCAGCAGTGAAGGGGGAGGGGGCAATCAGCCCCAGCATTTT. Amino acids: CASSEGGGGNQPQHF.

This rearrangement joins TRBV7-9 to TRBJ2-7, with TRBD2 matching over 10 bases. The CDR3 runs to 14 residues. Germline CDR1 reads SEHNR; CDR2 reads FQNEAQ (reference sequence). Trimming removed 4 bases from V and 4 bases from J; junction bases left unmatched: 4. CDR3 nucleotides: TGTGCCAGCAGCTCAGCGGGGGGGTCTTACGAGCAGTACGTC. Its translation is CASSSAGGSYEQYV.

The chain employs TRBV12-3 or TRBV12-4 and TRBJ2-7, with D unresolved. The CDR3 extends over 11 amino acids. Trimming took off 6 bases at V and 6 bases at J, with 9 bases between the two ends. The CDR3 loop reads CASSQVGEQYF. The DNA of the CDR3 is TGTGCCAGCAGCCAGGTGGGCGAGCAGTACTTC.

As for this clone: This may stem from a read error, because a much larger clone lies one nucleotide away. The rearrangement joins TRBV2 to TRBJ2-7; 7 bases map to TRBD1. Trimming took 5 bases from V and 2 from J; bases not matched to a gene: 3. Germline V gene data show CDR1 as SNHLY and CDR2 as FYNNEI. This CDR3 has 13 residues. CDR3 sequence (DNA): TGTGCCAGCAGTCCCGGGACAGCCTACGAGCAGTACGTC. Translating it yields CASSPGTAYEQYV.

The CDR3 loop is CASSIDLWQDSNQPQHF. The DNA for the CDR3 is TGTGCCAGTAGTATAGATCTTTGGCAGGATAGCAATCAGCCCCAGCATTTT. The chain links TRBV19 to TRBJ1-5; D remains ambiguous. This CDR3 comprises 17 residues. Germline-derived CDR1 and CDR2 are LNHDA and SQIVND (reference sequence). The V and J ends lost 0 bases and 0 bases respectively, with 12 bases between them.

V gene TRBV19 combines with J gene TRBJ1-2, with D perhaps matching TRBD1 (6 bases). Per germline, CDR1 LNHDA and CDR2 SQIVND (reference sequence). V was trimmed by 5 bases and J by 3 bases, leaving 10 bases between them. The CDR3 covers 13 residues. This CDR3 is CASSPQGYYGYTF. Written as DNA, the CDR3 is TGTGCCAGTAGTCCACAGGGATACTATGGCTACACCTTC. The complete variable domain, with remaining parts taken from reference TRBV19 and TRBJ1-2, reads DGGITQSPKYLFRKEGQNVTLSCEQNLNHDAMYWYRQDPGQGLRLIYYSQIVNDFQKGDIAEGYSVSREKKESFPLTVTSAQKNPTAFYLCASSPQGYYGYTFGSGTRLTVV.

This clone has only one observation. The chain joins TRBV5-1 to TRBJ2-1; 10 bases match TRBD2. Germline V lookup: CDR1 SGHRS, CDR2 YFSETQ. The J segment lost 7 bases and the V segment lost 0 bases, leaving 10 bases of the junction unmatched. This CDR3 comprises 17 residues. Here the CDR3 DNA reads TGCGCCAGCAGCTTGGAGGGTAGCGGGGGGTTTTGGAATGAGCAGTTCTTC. Its protein is CASSLEGSGGFWNEQFF.

The rearrangement links TRBV7-2 to TRBJ2-1; D perhaps matches TRBD2 (6 bases). V was cut by 1 base and J by 2 bases, with 9 bases left in between. Germline V gene data show CDR1 as SGHTA and CDR2 as FQGNSA. The CDR3 consists of 15 residues. The CDR3 sequence is CASSLGGRTYNEQFF. The CDR3 coding sequence is TGTGCCAGCAGCTTAGGGGGGAGGACCTACAATGAGCAGTTCTTC.

The chain couples TRBV28 to TRBJ1-3; 8 positions match TRBD1. CDR1 is MDHEN and CDR2 is SYDVKM in the germline V gene. The CDR3 totals 16 residues. V shed 5 bases and J 0 bases; nucleotides not matched to a gene: 6. The CDR3 nucleotides are TGTGCCAGCAGTCACCGGACAGGGAGCTCTGGAAACACCATATATTTT. It encodes CASSHRTGSSGNTIYF.

CDR3 amino acids: CASSRTSGPYNEQFF. The CDR3 DNA reads as TGCGCCAGCAGCAGGACTAGCGGGCCCTACAATGAGCAGTTCTTC. This chain links TRBV5-1 with TRBJ2-1; 11 bases agree with TRBD2. Losses at the gene ends were 4 bases for V and 2 bases for J; bases not matched to a gene: 2. This CDR3 region has 15 residues. In germline, CDR1 is SGHRS, CDR2 YFSETQ.

The rearrangement uses TRBV7-2 and TRBJ2-5; the match to TRBD2 covers 7 bases. Per germline, CDR1 SGHTA and CDR2 FQGNSA. V lost 4 bases and J lost 1; bases outside the gene matches: 3. The length of the CDR3 is 14 residues. The CDR3 nucleotides read TGTGCCAGCAGCTACCAGCGGGGCCAAGAGACCCAGTACTTC. As protein: CASSYQRGQETQYF.

The CDR3 nucleotides read TGCAGTGCTAGTGAGGGCCTACGCGAGCAGTACTTC. Translating gives CSASEGLREQYF. The chain combines TRBV20-1 with TRBJ2-7; D possibly corresponds to TRBD2 (5 bases). This CDR3 contains 12 residues. The V end lost 3 bases, the J end lost 6 bases, and 12 bases lay between the germline ends. Germline-derived CDR1 and CDR2 are DFQATT and SNEGSKA (reference sequence).